This TCR beta chain was retrieved from a study of T cells after yellow fever vaccination. MiXCR, applied by TCRdb to the 5' RACE reads, yields one record per CDR3 protein. This table has more than 300,000 distinct CDR3 sequences, 3.5% to 5% appearing once. J was trimmed by 1 base and V by 2 bases; bases with no gene match: 12. This CDR3 has 18 residues. CDR1 MGHRA and CDR2 YSYEKL come from the germline V gene. The gene calls are TRBV4-1 and TRBJ2-5; 8 nucleotides line up with TRBD2. This specimen was PBMCs, taken 15 days after the yellow fever booster vaccination. The TCR originated in a man aged 18 to 35 who received the YFV17D yellow fever vaccine. The CDR3 sequence: CASSQSGVAGRTQETQYF. DNA of the CDR3: TGCGCCAGCAGCCAATCCGGGGTAGCGGGGAGGACCCAAGAGACCCAGTACTTC.